This TCR beta chain was profiled in a study of T cell responses to AZD1222 COVID-19 vaccine. Study context: Second-dose intervals near 4 or 12 weeks were combined. Study results and caveats: CD4 TCRs linked to vaccination spanned spike, dominating at 160-218 and 743-854. Unmutated variant regions are reportedly targeted by nearly half of spike-specific TCRs.

The CDR3 is 15 amino acids. The germline gives CDR1 SGHTA, CDR2 FQGNSA. Trimming at V came to 3 bases and at J to 3 bases, leaving 6 bases not matched to a gene. Of note for this clone: Its antigen is still unknown.

The table came from immunoSEQ multiplex PCR; TCRdb's copy has only in-frame clones and leaves some out. Of roughly 140,000 clones detected, about 90% appear once; the ten largest clones hold roughly 4.7%. The TCR comes from an adult in good health. This rearrangement joins TRBV7-2 to TRBJ2-5, with TRBD1 matching over 8 bases. This sample comprised peripheral blood, obtained on day 0 of AZD1222 vaccination. The CDR3 DNA reads TGTGCCAGCAGCTTCTCCATGGACAGGGAAGAGACCCAGTACTTC. As protein: CASSFSMDREETQYF.